This entry lists 32 T cell receptor beta chains sequenced from one sample in a study of shared clonotypes between healthy human individuals. The method was immunoSEQ multiplex PCR; TCRdb's version includes in-frame clones alone and lacks a portion of them. The repertoire includes hundreds of thousands of clones, roughly 95% of them detected once, and approximately 0.11% sits in the top ten. Naive CD8 cells comprised CD45RO-negative, CCR7-positively selected cells, excluding terminally differentiated effector memory CD45RA+ cells. The sequenced material came from naive CD8+ T cells sorted from blood. These receptors all come from a woman in her thirties in good health.

This clone was detected only once. This rearrangement joins TRBV28 to TRBJ2-5; 7 bases agree with TRBD1. The J call may be in error: the DNA end matches TRBJ2-7 better. Germline V gives CDR1 MDHEN, CDR2 SYDVKM. This CDR3 is built from 15 residues. CDR3 amino acids: CASSPSTGRYYEQYF. The CDR3 DNA reads TGTGCCAGCAGTCCGTCGACAGGGCGGTACTACGAGCAGTACTTC.

Notes on this clone: Different DNA sequences within this sample yield the same CDR3. The V call is TRBV5-4, the J call TRBJ2-5; weak D call: TRBD1 (5 bases). The length of the CDR3 is 15 residues. Germline-derived CDR1 and CDR2 are SGHNT and YYREEE (reference sequence). V shed 0 bases and J shed 4 bases, with 13 bases lying between them. CDR3 nucleotides: TGTGCCAGCAGCTTGGTCGGCCAGGGTGGAGAGACCCAGTACTTC. Translation gives CASSLVGQGGETQYF. Variable domain in full (rest from reference TRBV5-4 and TRBJ2-5): ETGVTQSPTHLIKTRGQQVTLRCSSQSGHNTVSWYQQALGQGPQFIFQYYREEENGRGNFPPRFSGLQFPNYSSELNVNALELDDSALYLCASSLVGQGGETQYFGPGTRLLVL.

The rearrangement links TRBV27 to TRBJ2-7; D is undetermined. Trimming cost V 0 bases and J 0 bases, with 15 bases left between them. Germline V CDR1 and CDR2: MNHEY, SMNVEV (reference sequence). The CDR3 is made up of 17 amino acids. In DNA form, the CDR3 reads TGTGCCAGCAGTTTATCGTTCCGGGCCTTGAGCTCCTACGAGCAGTACTTC. Protein sequence: CASSLSFRALSSYEQYF.

This chain links TRBV2 with TRBJ2-7, with D hard to call. There are 11 residues in the CDR3. Germline CDR1 and CDR2: SNHLY and FYNNEI. Trimming shortened V by 7 bases and J by 4 bases, and 8 bases separated the two germline ends. DNA for the CDR3: TGTGCCAGCACTCTGGCGTACGAGCAGTACTTC. Its protein product is CASTLAYEQYF.

This chain links TRBV6-5 with TRBJ1-2, with 7 bases lining up with TRBD1. This CDR3 is 14 amino acids long. Germline V CDR1 and CDR2: MNHEY, SVGAGI. V lost 6 bases, J lost 4 bases, and 8 bases stayed unmatched. CDR3 in amino acids: CASRMTGTSYGYTF. Written as DNA, the CDR3 is TGTGCCAGCAGGATGACAGGGACGTCCTATGGCTACACCTTC.

The genes are TRBV5-1 and TRBJ1-1; the D gene is possibly TRBD1 (5 bases). The CDR3 is 14 residues long. Trimming stripped 4 bases from V and 1 base from J, with 11 bases between. CDR1 SGHRS and CDR2 YFSETQ come from the germline V gene. CDR3 DNA sequence: TGCGCCAGCAGCCAAATCACAGGGAACACTGAAGCTTTCTTT. Translation gives CASSQITGNTEAFF.

Points on this clone: At the DNA level, this CDR3 is encoded by other sequences in the same sample as well. The chain is built from TRBV27 and TRBJ2-7, with D perhaps matching TRBD1 (6 bases). The CDR3 consists of 13 residues. Germline loops: CDR1 MNHEY, CDR2 SMNVEV (reference sequence). V shed 3 bases and J shed 3 bases, with 9 bases lying between them. CDR3 loop: CASSFGRGYEQYF. In nucleotides, the CDR3 is TGTGCCAGCAGTTTCGGCAGGGGCTACGAGCAGTACTTC.

V gene TRBV5-6 combines with J gene TRBJ1-2, with D unclear. Trimming took 4 bases from V and 2 from J, leaving 9 bases between them. This CDR3 region has 13 residues. CDR1 and CDR2 (germline): SGHDT, YYEEEE. The CDR3 DNA follows: TGTGCCAGCAGCCCTACAGAGAACTATGGCTACACCTTC. Its protein is CASSPTENYGYTF. The full variable domain, completed using reference TRBV5-6 and TRBJ1-2, is DAGVTQSPTHLIKTRGQQVTLRCSPKSGHDTVSWYQQALGQGPQFIFQYYEEEERQRGNFPDRFSGHQFPNYSSELNVNALLLGDSALYLCASSPTENYGYTFGSGTRLTVV.

This chain connects TRBV30 to TRBJ1-3; D not resolved. In germline, CDR1 is GTSNPN, CDR2 SVGIG (reference sequence). This CDR3 comprises 14 residues. V shed 0 bases and J shed 0 bases, with 6 bases lying between them. CDR3 sequence reads: CAWSVGNSGNTIYF. DNA of the CDR3: TGTGCCTGGAGTGTCGGAAACTCTGGAAACACCATATATTTT.

In DNA, the CDR3 is TGTGCCAGCAGCCCCCGACAGGCCCAAGAGACCCAGTACTTC. Translating gives CASSPRQAQETQYF. V gene TRBV5-6 combines with J gene TRBJ2-5; a weak D match, TRBD1 (6 bases). The V end was cut by 4 bases, the J end by 1 base, with 11 bases between. Germline CDR1 is SGHDT and CDR2 is YYEEEE. This CDR3 region has 14 residues. The whole variable domain, filled in from reference TRBV5-6 and TRBJ2-5, reads DAGVTQSPTHLIKTRGQQVTLRCSPKSGHDTVSWYQQALGQGPQFIFQYYEEEERQRGNFPDRFSGHQFPNYSSELNVNALLLGDSALYLCASSPRQAQETQYFGPGTRLLVL.

The V gene is TRBV27, the J gene TRBJ1-5; tentatively, D is TRBD1 (5 bases). This CDR3 has 13 residues. CDR1 MNHEY and CDR2 SMNVEV come from the germline V gene (reference sequence). Trimming removed 7 bases from V and 6 bases from J, with 13 bases in between. DNA of the CDR3: TGTGCCAGCACCTCAGGGACGGGTCAGCCCCAGCATTTT. The encoded protein is CASTSGTGQPQHF.

This rearrangement joins TRBV5-1 to TRBJ2-5; D may be TRBD1 or TRBD2 (5 bases each). The DNA end lines up better with TRBJ2-7; the J call may be wrong. The CDR3 sequence is 13 residues long. The V gene's germline CDR1 is SGHRS and CDR2 YFSETQ. CDR3 in amino acids: CASGSPGLYEQYF. The CDR3 nucleotides are TGCGCCAGCGGGAGTCCGGGGCTCTACGAGCAGTACTTC.

A single count supports this clone. The chain couples TRBV2 to TRBJ2-3; D call uncertain. Per germline, CDR1 SNHLY and CDR2 FYNNEI. The V end lost 5 bases, the J end lost 3 bases, and 12 bases lay between the germline ends. The CDR3 spans 14 residues. CDR3 loop: CASSQNPQTDTQYF. CDR3 coding DNA: TGTGCCAGCAGTCAGAACCCTCAAACAGATACGCAGTATTTT. The entire variable domain, with the rest obtained from reference TRBV2 and TRBJ2-3, is as follows: EPEVTQTPSHQVTQMGQEVILRCVPISNHLYFYWYRQILGQKVEFLVSFYNNEISEKSEIFDDQFSVERPDGSNFTLKIRSTKLEDSAMYFCASSQNPQTDTQYFGPGTRLTVL.

V is TRBV5-1 and J is TRBJ1-1, with D possibly matching TRBD1 (6 bases). Per germline, CDR1 SGHRS and CDR2 YFSETQ. CDR3 length: 18 amino acids. Trimming pared 0 bases from V and 0 bases from J, leaving 18 bases between. CDR3: CASSLGQGPGNMNTEAFF. The CDR3 DNA reads TGCGCCAGCAGCTTGGGGCAGGGGCCCGGAAACATGAACACTGAAGCTTTCTTT. The entire variable domain, with the rest obtained from reference TRBV5-1 and TRBJ1-1, is as follows: KAGVTQTPRYLIKTRGQQVTLSCSPISGHRSVSWYQQTPGQGLQFLFEYFSETQRNKGNFPGRFSGRQFSNSRSEMNVSTLELGDSALYLCASSLGQGPGNMNTEAFFGQGTRLTVV.

The CDR3 loop is CASSPLEALPYEQYF. CDR3 sequence (DNA): TGTGCCAGCAGCCCCCTGGAGGCACTCCCTTACGAGCAGTACTTC. The V gene is TRBV27, the J gene TRBJ2-5, with D perhaps TRBD2 (5 bases). The J call may be wrong; the DNA end is better matched by TRBJ2-7. This CDR3 spans 15 amino acids. The germline gives CDR1 MNHEY, CDR2 SMNVEV (reference sequence).

The chain is built from TRBV29-1 and TRBJ2-1; D unresolved. V was shortened by 2 bases and J by 5 bases, with 22 bases between the two germline ends. From germline, CDR1 is SQVTM and CDR2 ANQGSEA. This CDR3 has 17 amino acids. CDR3 loop: CSVEKGRALPKNNEQFF. As DNA, the CDR3 is TGCAGCGTTGAAAAGGGTCGGGCCCTCCCCAAGAACAATGAGCAGTTCTTC.

The chain combines TRBV14 with TRBJ2-6, with D perhaps matching TRBD1 (5 bases). Germline values: CDR1 SGHDN, CDR2 FVKESK. The V gene lost 3 bases and the J gene lost 4 bases, with 22 bases spanning the gap. The CDR3 runs to 19 residues. CDR3 nucleotide sequence: TGTGCCAGCAGCCAGTTTAGTAGGCAGGGCCATCTCGGGGCCAACGTCCTGACTTTC. Amino acids: CASSQFSRQGHLGANVLTF.

The rearrangement links TRBV29-1 to TRBJ2-6; TRBD1 matches at 8 bases. V trimming: 4 bases; J trimming: 0 bases; junction bases outside the gene matches: 11. The CDR3 has 18 amino acids. Per germline, CDR1 SQVTM and CDR2 ANQGSEA. CDR3 in amino acids: CSVAGGELFSSGANVLTF. In DNA form, the CDR3 reads TGCAGCGTTGCAGGGGGCGAATTATTTAGCTCTGGGGCCAACGTCCTGACTTTC.

Regarding this clone: Different DNA sequences within this sample yield the same CDR3. The genes are TRBV28 and TRBJ1-5; D gene uncertain. The CDR3 is made up of 14 amino acids. The germline V and J ends were trimmed by 2 bases and 1 base, with 6 bases remaining between them. Per germline, CDR1 MDHEN and CDR2 SYDVKM. CDR3 loop: CASSLRASNQPQHF. The CDR3 DNA reads TGTGCCAGCAGTTTAAGAGCGAGCAATCAGCCCCAGCATTTT. Supplemented by reference TRBV28 and TRBJ1-5, the full variable domain reads DVKVTQSSRYLVKRTGEKVFLECVQDMDHENMFWYRQDPGLGLRLIYFSYDVKMKEKGDIPEGYSVSREKKERFSLILESASTNQTSMYLCASSLRASNQPQHFGDGTRLSIL.

The J gene is TRBJ1-3, the V gene TRBV6-1; 7 bases align to TRBD1. Germline CDR1 reads MNHNS; CDR2 reads SASEGT. The CDR3 contains 15 residues. The ends lost 2 bases at V and 0 bases at J; junction bases unmatched: 1. CDR3 in DNA: TGTGCCAGCAGTGAATGGACAGGCTCTGGAAACACCATATATTTT. Translating gives CASSEWTGSGNTIYF.

The V and J genes are TRBV5-1 and TRBJ2-7; D not certain. The CDR3 is made up of 12 amino acids. The germline V gene has CDR1 SGHRS and CDR2 YFSETQ. The ends were cut back, 5 bases at V and 4 bases at J, with 10 bases in the middle. This CDR3 reads CASRLTGYEQYF. The DNA for the CDR3 is TGCGCCAGCAGGTTGACCGGGTACGAGCAGTACTTC.

The chain recombines TRBV4-1 with TRBJ1-5; tentatively, D is TRBD1 (5 bases). V was clipped by 4 bases and J by 9 bases, with 22 bases between them. Per germline, CDR1 MGHRA and CDR2 YSYEKL. The CDR3 consists of 16 residues. CDR3 nucleotides: TGCGCCAGCAGCCTTCTAGGGGCAGGCCGTCCGGGGCCCCAGCATTTT. Protein: CASSLLGAGRPGPQHF.

This chain joins TRBV4-1 and TRBJ1-5, with TRBD1 matching 8 bases. CDR3 length: 15 amino acids. Germline V gene data show CDR1 as MGHRA and CDR2 as YSYEKL. V trimming: 1 base; J trimming: 10 bases; junction bases outside the gene matches: 9. In DNA, the CDR3 is TGCGCCAGCAGCCAAGGGCAGGGACAGGAAAGACCCCAGCATTTT. This codes for CASSQGQGQERPQHF.

The chain recombines TRBV18 with TRBJ2-7, with 11 bases lining up with TRBD2. Germline CDR1 reads KGHSH; CDR2 reads LQKENI. The CDR3 loop spans 16 amino acids. V was clipped by 3 bases and J by 2 bases; unmatched bases: 6. CDR3 nucleotide sequence: TGTGCCAGCTCACCGCAACCGGGACTAGCGGCCTACGAGCAGTACTTC. As protein: CASSPQPGLAAYEQYF.

A word on this clone: The sample holds other DNA sequences that translate to the same CDR3. This sequence joins TRBV13 and TRBJ2-7; D ambiguous. CDR3 length: 13 residues. Trimming took off 0 bases at V and 3 bases at J, with 6 bases between the two ends. Per germline, CDR1 PRHDT and CDR2 FYEKMQ (reference sequence). CDR3 region: CASSLGPSYEQYF. The CDR3 nucleotides are TGTGCCAGCAGCTTAGGACCAAGCTACGAGCAGTACTTC. Full variable domain (outside the CDR3, taken from reference TRBV13 and TRBJ2-7): AAGVIQSPRHLIKEKRETATLKCYPIPRHDTVYWYQQGPGQDPQFLISFYEKMQSDKGSIPDRFSAQQFSDYHSELNMSSLELGDSALYFCASSLGPSYEQYFGPGTRLTVT.

This chain joins TRBV9 and TRBJ2-3, with 12 bases matching TRBD2. From germline, CDR1 is SGDLS and CDR2 YYNGEE. The CDR3 has 17 amino acids. Losses at the gene ends were 1 base for V and 0 bases for J; bases not matched to a gene: 3. For the CDR3, the DNA is TGTGCCAGCAGCGTAACTAGCGGGAGGACCAGCACAGATACGCAGTATTTT. Translating gives CASSVTSGRTSTDTQYF.

This chain connects TRBV27 to TRBJ1-2, with TRBD1 matching 7 bases. J gave up 8 bases and V 6 bases, and 9 bases lay outside the gene matches. In germline, CDR1 is MNHEY, CDR2 SMNVEV (reference sequence). The CDR3 runs 13 residues. CDR3 bases: TGTGCCAGCAGCTTACCCACAGGGGAAGGCTACACCTTC. Protein: CASSLPTGEGYTF.

The chain recombines TRBV27 with TRBJ2-5; possible D gene TRBD2, 6 bases. The DNA end is more similar to TRBJ2-7, so the J call may be wrong. In germline, CDR1 is MNHEY, CDR2 SMNVEV (reference sequence). There are 13 residues in the CDR3. CDR3 residues: CASSLGGIYEQYF. The CDR3 DNA reads as TGTGCCAGCAGTTTGGGCGGGATCTACGAGCAGTACTTC.

The chain employs TRBV10-3 and TRBJ2-1; weak D call: TRBD1 (5 bases). Trimming took 2 bases from V and 3 from J, leaving 14 bases between them. The CDR3 contains 16 residues. The germline V gene has CDR1 ENHRY and CDR2 SYGVKD. The CDR3: CAISENQGNSYNEQFF. In DNA form, the CDR3 reads TGTGCCATCAGTGAGAACCAGGGTAATAGCTACAATGAGCAGTTCTTC.

This chain uses TRBV6-1 with TRBJ2-7, with 7 bases identical to TRBD1. Germline loops: CDR1 MNHNS, CDR2 SASEGT. V lost 6 bases, J lost 5 bases, and 13 bases stayed unmatched. The CDR3 has 15 amino acids. CDR3 residues: CASRFTTGQPHEQYF. The CDR3 DNA sequence: TGTGCCAGCAGATTCACAACGGGACAGCCCCACGAGCAGTACTTC.

The J gene is TRBJ2-7, the V gene TRBV5-6; D not certain. From germline, CDR1 is SGHDT and CDR2 YYEEEE. The CDR3 totals 14 residues. The V end was cut by 3 bases, the J end by 1 base, with 11 bases between. The CDR3 nucleotides read TGTGCCAGCAGCTCCAGTTCCGTTTCCTACGAGCAGTACTTC. This translates into CASSSSSVSYEQYF.

J is TRBJ2-3 and V is TRBV13, with D perhaps given as TRBD1 or TRBD2 (6 bases each). Trimming shortened V by 5 bases and J by 2 bases, and 17 bases separated the two germline ends. This CDR3 is 16 amino acids long. Germline loops: CDR1 PRHDT, CDR2 FYEKMQ (reference sequence). This chain's CDR3 is CASSIGGAAFTDTQYF. The CDR3 DNA reads as TGTGCCAGCAGCATCGGGGGCGCGGCTTTCACAGATACGCAGTATTTT.